One and the same sample provided the 10 T cell receptor beta chains below, sequenced in a study of somatic mutations in cytotoxic T cells in rheumatoid arthritis. Assay: immunoSEQ multiplex PCR; the TCRdb copy retains only in-frame clones and omits some. The sample includes about 10,000 clones, over 75% of them seen just once. The sample consisted of CD8+ T cells sorted from blood. These receptors all come from a man aged 50 to 59 in good health.

The chain employs TRBV4-3 and TRBJ2-1; a weak D match, TRBD2 (7 bases). The germline CDR1 and CDR2 sequences are LGHNA and YSLEER. This CDR3 region has 19 residues. Trimming left V 0 bases short and J 3 bases short, with 21 bases between. CDR3 loop: CASSQDQGTREEGYNEQFF. The CDR3 DNA sequence: TGCGCCAGCAGCCAAGATCAGGGGACCCGGGAGGAAGGCTACAATGAGCAGTTCTTC.

The chain uses TRBV4-2 and TRBJ2-7, with 8 nucleotides matching TRBD2. CDR1 and CDR2 (germline): LGHNA, YNFKEQ. The CDR3 runs to 16 residues. V lost 4 bases and J lost 2; bases outside the gene matches: 10. CDR3 sequence reads: CASSRDLSGSPYEQYF. The DNA for the CDR3 is TGTGCCAGCAGCCGAGATTTAAGCGGGAGCCCCTACGAGCAGTACTTC.

The chain couples TRBV2 to TRBJ2-6, with D perhaps TRBD2 (7 bases). V was pared by 0 bases and J by 0 bases, with 18 bases between. Germline V gene data show CDR1 as SNHLY and CDR2 as FYNNEI. The CDR3 has 20 residues. CDR3 nucleotides: TGTGCCAGCAGTGAAGCGCTTCTTAGAGGGGGGGACTCTGGGGCCAACGTCCTGACTTTC. This encodes CASSEALLRGGDSGANVLTF. Together with reference TRBV2 and TRBJ2-6, the CDR3 gives the full variable domain: EPEVTQTPSHQVTQMGQEVILRCVPISNHLYFYWYRQILGQKVEFLVSFYNNEISEKSEIFDDQFSVERPDGSNFTLKIRSTKLEDSAMYFCASSEALLRGGDSGANVLTFGAGSRLTVL.

A remark on this clone: One end of the junction varies from germline; a read error may be responsible. V is TRBV6-1 and J is TRBJ1-5, with TRBD1 matching 8 bases. CDR3 length: 18 amino acids. The V gene's germline CDR1 is MNHNS and CDR2 SASEGT. CDR3 nucleotide sequence: TGTGCCAGCGGTGACAGGGGAGAAGTCGTCGGGGGGCATCAGCCCCAGCATTTT. This sequence encodes CASGDRGEVVGGHQPQHF.

The chain recombines TRBV28 with TRBJ1-4, with a possible D match to TRBD1 (5 bases). V was trimmed by 1 base and J by 2 bases, leaving 11 bases between them. CDR1 is MDHEN and CDR2 is SYDVKM in the germline V gene. The CDR3 has 16 amino acids. The CDR3 sequence: CASSLYRGSTNEKLFF. The DNA of the CDR3 is TGTGCCAGCAGTTTATATAGGGGCTCGACTAATGAAAAACTGTTTTTT.

The chain couples TRBV19 to TRBJ2-3, with 7 nucleotides matching TRBD1. Germline CDR1 LNHDA, CDR2 SQIVND (reference sequence). CDR3 length: 15 residues. V gave up 6 bases and J gave up 0 bases; unmatched junction bases: 6. CDR3 nucleotides: TGTGCCAGTAGCCGAGGGGGCACTAGCACAGATACGCAGTATTTT. This translates into CASSRGGTSTDTQYF.

This clone was detected only once. V is TRBV27 and J is TRBJ2-5, with D possibly TRBD2 on 5 matching bases. With 5 bases removed from V and 3 bases from J, the gap between germline ends came to 16 bases. The CDR3 has 15 residues. Per germline, CDR1 MNHEY and CDR2 SMNVEV (reference sequence). The CDR3 loop reads CASSLALGRKETQYF. CDR3 in DNA: TGTGCCAGCAGTCTCGCCCTGGGGAGAAAAGAGACCCAGTACTTC.

The chain is built from TRBV5-1 and TRBJ1-5; unclear D gene. This CDR3 region has 14 residues. Trimming removed 0 bases from V and 5 bases from J, with 9 bases in between. Germline CDR1 and CDR2: SGHRS and YFSETQ. The CDR3 sequence: CASSLGTGDQPQHF. CDR3 coding DNA: TGCGCCAGCAGCTTGGGCACGGGAGATCAGCCCCAGCATTTT. Drawing the rest from reference TRBV5-1 and TRBJ1-5, the complete variable domain is KAGVTQTPRYLIKTRGQQVTLSCSPISGHRSVSWYQQTPGQGLQFLFEYFSETQRNKGNFPGRFSGRQFSNSRSEMNVSTLELGDSALYLCASSLGTGDQPQHFGDGTRLSIL.

The V call is TRBV7-9, the J call TRBJ2-1, with D possibly being TRBD1 (6 bases). The CDR3 runs to 15 residues. Germline CDR1 and CDR2: SEHNR and FQNEAQ (reference sequence). V was cut by 3 bases and J by 0 bases, with 9 bases left in between. The CDR3 DNA sequence: TGTGCCAGCAGCTTGTCGGACAGCTCCTACAATGAGCAGTTCTTC. Its protein is CASSLSDSSYNEQFF. The full variable domain, completed using reference TRBV7-9 and TRBJ2-1, is DTGVSQNPRHKITKRGQNVTFRCDPISEHNRLYWYRQTLGQGPEFLTYFQNEAQLEKSRLLSDRFSAERPKGSFSTLEIQRTEQGDSAMYLCASSLSDSSYNEQFFGPGTRLTVL.

V gene TRBV9 combines with J gene TRBJ2-1, with 8 bases identical to TRBD2. Germline V gene sequence: CDR1 SGDLS, CDR2 YYNGEE. Losses at the gene ends were 0 bases for V and 4 bases for J; bases not matched to a gene: 6. The CDR3 loop spans 16 amino acids. The CDR3 spells CASSVGAGGGYNEQFF. The CDR3 DNA reads TGTGCCAGCAGCGTAGGGGCGGGAGGAGGGTACAATGAGCAGTTCTTC.